This T cell receptor (beta chain) was documented in a study of blood T cell repertoires in COVID-19. Looking at the study overall: Material from acute and convalescent COVID-19 was sourced from the United States, Italy and Spain.

Using immunoSEQ multiplex PCR, the repertoire was profiled, and TCRdb retains in-frame clones only, with some absent. This table has 150,000 or so clones, around 84% appearing once. V gave up 5 bases and J gave up 1 base, with 11 bases separating them. The CDR3 contains 13 residues. Germline CDR1 is SQVTM and CDR2 is ANQGSEA. The TCR sequence derives from a woman aged 45-65 years in a cohort sampled during active or convalescent COVID-19. The source material was peripheral blood. The rearrangement uses TRBV29-1 and TRBJ2-5, with no clear D. The CDR3 reads CSVPRQSQETQYF. DNA of the CDR3: TGCAGCGTTCCAAGACAAAGCCAAGAGACCCAGTACTTC. The variable domain in full, with the rest retrieved from reference TRBV29-1 and TRBJ2-5, is SAVISQKPSRDICQRGTSLTIQCQVDSQVTMMFWYRQQPGQSLTLIATANQGSEATYESGFVIDKFPISRPNLTFSTLTVSNMSPEDSSIYLCSVPRQSQETQYFGPGTRLLVL.